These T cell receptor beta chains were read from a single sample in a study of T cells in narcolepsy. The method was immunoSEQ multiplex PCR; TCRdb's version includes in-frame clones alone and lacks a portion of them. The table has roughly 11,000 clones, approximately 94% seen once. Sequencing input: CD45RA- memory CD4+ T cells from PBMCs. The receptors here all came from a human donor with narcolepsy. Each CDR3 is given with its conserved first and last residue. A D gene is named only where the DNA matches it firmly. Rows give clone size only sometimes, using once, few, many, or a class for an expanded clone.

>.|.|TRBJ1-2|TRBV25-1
CASSEGRDYTF
TGTGCCAGCAGTGAGGGCCGGGACTACACCTTC
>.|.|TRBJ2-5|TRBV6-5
CASSYRWPGKTQYF
TGTGCCAGCAGTTACCGGTGGCCCGGAAAGACCCAGTACTTC
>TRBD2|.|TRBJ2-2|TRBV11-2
CASSLVASGGTGELFF
TGTGCCAGCAGCTTAGTGGCTAGCGGGGGTACCGGGGAGCTGTTTTTT
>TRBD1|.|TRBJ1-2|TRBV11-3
CASSLDLGIGDREYGYTF
TGTGCCAGCAGCTTAGATCTGGGAATCGGCGACAGGGAGTATGGCTACACCTTC
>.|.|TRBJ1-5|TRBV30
CAWSRGNQPQHF
TGTGCCTGGAGCAGGGGAAATCAGCCCCAGCATTTT
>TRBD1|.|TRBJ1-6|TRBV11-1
CASSRGQGHSPLHF
TGTGCCAGCAGTCGAGGACAGGGGCATTCACCCCTCCACTTT
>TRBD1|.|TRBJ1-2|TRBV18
CASSPIDRGLYGYTF
TGTGCCAGCTCACCTATTGACAGGGGACTCTATGGCTACACCTTC
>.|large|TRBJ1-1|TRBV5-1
CASSLAGTQNTEAFF
TGCGCCAGCAGCTTGGCCGGGACACAAAACACTGAAGCTTTCTTT
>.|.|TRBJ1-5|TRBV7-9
CASSLAGGNQPQHF
TGTGCCAGCAGCTTAGCAGGGGGCAATCAGCCCCAGCATTTT
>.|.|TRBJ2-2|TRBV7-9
CASSPSGSRGSTGELFF
TGTGCCAGCAGTCCGTCGGGTAGCCGGGGGAGCACCGGGGAGCTGTTTTTT
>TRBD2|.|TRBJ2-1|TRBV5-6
CASSEAGGTFYNEQFF
TGTGCCAGCAGTGAAGCGGGGGGGACTTTCTACAATGAGCAGTTCTTC
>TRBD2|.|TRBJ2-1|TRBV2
CASISRGGYNEQFF
TGTGCCAGCATCTCGCGGGGGGGCTACAATGAGCAGTTCTTC
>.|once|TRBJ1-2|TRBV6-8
CASSYTLRPGFNYGYTF
TGTGCCAGCAGTTATACACTTCGGCCGGGGTTTAACTATGGCTACACCTTC
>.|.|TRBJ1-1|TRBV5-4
CASSLIGRRGNTEAFF
TGTGCCAGCAGCCTAATTGGACGCCGCGGGAACACTGAAGCTTTCTTT
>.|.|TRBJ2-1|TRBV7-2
CASSPRVGDEQFF
TGTGCCAGCAGCCCAAGGGTGGGCGATGAGCAGTTCTTC
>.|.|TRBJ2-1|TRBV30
CAWKRPATSLNEQFF
TGTGCCTGGAAAAGGCCGGCTACCTCCCTCAATGAGCAGTTCTTC
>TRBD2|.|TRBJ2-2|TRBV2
CASAGRGLNTGELFF
TGTGCCAGCGCGGGGAGGGGCTTGAACACCGGGGAGCTGTTTTTT
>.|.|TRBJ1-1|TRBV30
CAWSVGGPKNTEAFF
TGTGCCTGGAGTGTCGGGGGACCAAAGAACACTGAAGCTTTCTTT
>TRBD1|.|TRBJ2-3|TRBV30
CAWIGQGTDTQYF
TGTGCCTGGATTGGACAGGGCACAGATACGCAGTATTTT
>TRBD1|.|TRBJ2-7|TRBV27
CASSSSGQGPQRQYF
TGTGCCAGCAGCTCCTCGGGACAGGGCCCCCAAAGGCAGTACTTC
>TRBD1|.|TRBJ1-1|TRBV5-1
CASSSRQGMNTEAFF
TGCGCCAGCAGCTCGAGACAGGGGATGAACACTGAAGCTTTCTTT
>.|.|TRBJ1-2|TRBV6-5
CASSYSGTPSNGYTF
TGTGCCAGCAGTTATTCCGGGACCCCGAGCAATGGCTACACCTTC
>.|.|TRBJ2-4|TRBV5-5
CASSPGQLLAKNIQYF
TGTGCCAGCAGCCCTGGGCAGCTTCTAGCCAAAAACATTCAGTACTTC
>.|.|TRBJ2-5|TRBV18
CASSTDSQETQYF
TGTGCCAGCTCAACTGACAGCCAAGAGACCCAGTACTTC
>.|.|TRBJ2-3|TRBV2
CASSPDRFPDTQYF
TGTGCCAGCAGTCCAGACAGGTTCCCAGATACGCAGTATTTT
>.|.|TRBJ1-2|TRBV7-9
CASSSSTGEGYTF
TGTGCCAGCAGCTCCTCTACAGGAGAAGGCTACACCTTC
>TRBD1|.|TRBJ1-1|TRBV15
CATSRVEGARTEAFF
TGTGCCACCAGCAGAGTGGAGGGGGCGAGGACTGAAGCTTTCTTT
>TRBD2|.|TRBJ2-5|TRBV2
CASERGGETQYF
TGTGCCAGCGAGCGGGGAGGGGAGACCCAGTACTTC
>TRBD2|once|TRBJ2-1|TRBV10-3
CAISVGGSTNEQFF
TGTGCCATCAGTGTGGGCGGGAGTACCAATGAGCAGTTCTTC
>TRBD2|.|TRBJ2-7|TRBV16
CASSTPTSGGNKYEQYF
TGTGCCAGCAGTACCCCCACTAGCGGGGGGAATAAATACGAGCAGTACTTC
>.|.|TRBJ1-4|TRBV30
CAGGLTNEKLFF
TGTGCCGGGGGGCTAACTAATGAAAAACTGTTTTTT
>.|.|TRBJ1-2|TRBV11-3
CASSPLEGITRGYTF
TGTGCCAGCAGCCCTCTCGAAGGCATCACTCGGGGCTACACCTTC
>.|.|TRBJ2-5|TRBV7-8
CASSLGGRAGLQETQYF
TGTGCCAGCAGCTTAGGTGGCAGAGCGGGCCTCCAAGAGACCCAGTACTTC
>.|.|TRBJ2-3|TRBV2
CASSGERTSTDTQYF
TGTGCCAGCAGTGGAGAAAGGACTAGCACAGATACGCAGTATTTT
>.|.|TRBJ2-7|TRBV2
CASRGGGFGYEQYF
TGTGCCAGCAGAGGAGGGGGCTTCGGCTACGAGCAGTACTTC
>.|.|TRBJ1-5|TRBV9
CASSEGPSNQPQHF
TGTGCCAGCAGCGAAGGGCCTAGCAATCAGCCCCAGCATTTT
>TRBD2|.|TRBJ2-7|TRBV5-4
CASSRSGTNSYEQYF
TGTGCCAGCAGCCGCTCCGGGACTAACTCCTACGAGCAGTACTTC
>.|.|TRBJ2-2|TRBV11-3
CASRANTGELFF
TGTGCCAGCAGAGCGAACACCGGGGAGCTGTTTTTT
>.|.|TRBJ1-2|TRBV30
CAWWMSKARGYTF
TGTGCCTGGTGGATGAGTAAGGCCCGGGGCTACACCTTC
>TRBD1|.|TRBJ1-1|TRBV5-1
CASSSWTGGLYTEAFF
TGCGCCAGCAGCTCTTGGACAGGGGGACTGTACACTGAAGCTTTCTTT
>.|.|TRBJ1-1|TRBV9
CASSVTDRYTEAFF
TGTGCCAGCAGCGTCACAGATAGGTACACTGAAGCTTTCTTT
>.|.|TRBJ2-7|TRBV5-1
CASSLVDWGQGQNYEQYF
TGCGCCAGCAGCTTGGTTGACTGGGGCCAGGGCCAAAACTACGAGCAGTACTTC